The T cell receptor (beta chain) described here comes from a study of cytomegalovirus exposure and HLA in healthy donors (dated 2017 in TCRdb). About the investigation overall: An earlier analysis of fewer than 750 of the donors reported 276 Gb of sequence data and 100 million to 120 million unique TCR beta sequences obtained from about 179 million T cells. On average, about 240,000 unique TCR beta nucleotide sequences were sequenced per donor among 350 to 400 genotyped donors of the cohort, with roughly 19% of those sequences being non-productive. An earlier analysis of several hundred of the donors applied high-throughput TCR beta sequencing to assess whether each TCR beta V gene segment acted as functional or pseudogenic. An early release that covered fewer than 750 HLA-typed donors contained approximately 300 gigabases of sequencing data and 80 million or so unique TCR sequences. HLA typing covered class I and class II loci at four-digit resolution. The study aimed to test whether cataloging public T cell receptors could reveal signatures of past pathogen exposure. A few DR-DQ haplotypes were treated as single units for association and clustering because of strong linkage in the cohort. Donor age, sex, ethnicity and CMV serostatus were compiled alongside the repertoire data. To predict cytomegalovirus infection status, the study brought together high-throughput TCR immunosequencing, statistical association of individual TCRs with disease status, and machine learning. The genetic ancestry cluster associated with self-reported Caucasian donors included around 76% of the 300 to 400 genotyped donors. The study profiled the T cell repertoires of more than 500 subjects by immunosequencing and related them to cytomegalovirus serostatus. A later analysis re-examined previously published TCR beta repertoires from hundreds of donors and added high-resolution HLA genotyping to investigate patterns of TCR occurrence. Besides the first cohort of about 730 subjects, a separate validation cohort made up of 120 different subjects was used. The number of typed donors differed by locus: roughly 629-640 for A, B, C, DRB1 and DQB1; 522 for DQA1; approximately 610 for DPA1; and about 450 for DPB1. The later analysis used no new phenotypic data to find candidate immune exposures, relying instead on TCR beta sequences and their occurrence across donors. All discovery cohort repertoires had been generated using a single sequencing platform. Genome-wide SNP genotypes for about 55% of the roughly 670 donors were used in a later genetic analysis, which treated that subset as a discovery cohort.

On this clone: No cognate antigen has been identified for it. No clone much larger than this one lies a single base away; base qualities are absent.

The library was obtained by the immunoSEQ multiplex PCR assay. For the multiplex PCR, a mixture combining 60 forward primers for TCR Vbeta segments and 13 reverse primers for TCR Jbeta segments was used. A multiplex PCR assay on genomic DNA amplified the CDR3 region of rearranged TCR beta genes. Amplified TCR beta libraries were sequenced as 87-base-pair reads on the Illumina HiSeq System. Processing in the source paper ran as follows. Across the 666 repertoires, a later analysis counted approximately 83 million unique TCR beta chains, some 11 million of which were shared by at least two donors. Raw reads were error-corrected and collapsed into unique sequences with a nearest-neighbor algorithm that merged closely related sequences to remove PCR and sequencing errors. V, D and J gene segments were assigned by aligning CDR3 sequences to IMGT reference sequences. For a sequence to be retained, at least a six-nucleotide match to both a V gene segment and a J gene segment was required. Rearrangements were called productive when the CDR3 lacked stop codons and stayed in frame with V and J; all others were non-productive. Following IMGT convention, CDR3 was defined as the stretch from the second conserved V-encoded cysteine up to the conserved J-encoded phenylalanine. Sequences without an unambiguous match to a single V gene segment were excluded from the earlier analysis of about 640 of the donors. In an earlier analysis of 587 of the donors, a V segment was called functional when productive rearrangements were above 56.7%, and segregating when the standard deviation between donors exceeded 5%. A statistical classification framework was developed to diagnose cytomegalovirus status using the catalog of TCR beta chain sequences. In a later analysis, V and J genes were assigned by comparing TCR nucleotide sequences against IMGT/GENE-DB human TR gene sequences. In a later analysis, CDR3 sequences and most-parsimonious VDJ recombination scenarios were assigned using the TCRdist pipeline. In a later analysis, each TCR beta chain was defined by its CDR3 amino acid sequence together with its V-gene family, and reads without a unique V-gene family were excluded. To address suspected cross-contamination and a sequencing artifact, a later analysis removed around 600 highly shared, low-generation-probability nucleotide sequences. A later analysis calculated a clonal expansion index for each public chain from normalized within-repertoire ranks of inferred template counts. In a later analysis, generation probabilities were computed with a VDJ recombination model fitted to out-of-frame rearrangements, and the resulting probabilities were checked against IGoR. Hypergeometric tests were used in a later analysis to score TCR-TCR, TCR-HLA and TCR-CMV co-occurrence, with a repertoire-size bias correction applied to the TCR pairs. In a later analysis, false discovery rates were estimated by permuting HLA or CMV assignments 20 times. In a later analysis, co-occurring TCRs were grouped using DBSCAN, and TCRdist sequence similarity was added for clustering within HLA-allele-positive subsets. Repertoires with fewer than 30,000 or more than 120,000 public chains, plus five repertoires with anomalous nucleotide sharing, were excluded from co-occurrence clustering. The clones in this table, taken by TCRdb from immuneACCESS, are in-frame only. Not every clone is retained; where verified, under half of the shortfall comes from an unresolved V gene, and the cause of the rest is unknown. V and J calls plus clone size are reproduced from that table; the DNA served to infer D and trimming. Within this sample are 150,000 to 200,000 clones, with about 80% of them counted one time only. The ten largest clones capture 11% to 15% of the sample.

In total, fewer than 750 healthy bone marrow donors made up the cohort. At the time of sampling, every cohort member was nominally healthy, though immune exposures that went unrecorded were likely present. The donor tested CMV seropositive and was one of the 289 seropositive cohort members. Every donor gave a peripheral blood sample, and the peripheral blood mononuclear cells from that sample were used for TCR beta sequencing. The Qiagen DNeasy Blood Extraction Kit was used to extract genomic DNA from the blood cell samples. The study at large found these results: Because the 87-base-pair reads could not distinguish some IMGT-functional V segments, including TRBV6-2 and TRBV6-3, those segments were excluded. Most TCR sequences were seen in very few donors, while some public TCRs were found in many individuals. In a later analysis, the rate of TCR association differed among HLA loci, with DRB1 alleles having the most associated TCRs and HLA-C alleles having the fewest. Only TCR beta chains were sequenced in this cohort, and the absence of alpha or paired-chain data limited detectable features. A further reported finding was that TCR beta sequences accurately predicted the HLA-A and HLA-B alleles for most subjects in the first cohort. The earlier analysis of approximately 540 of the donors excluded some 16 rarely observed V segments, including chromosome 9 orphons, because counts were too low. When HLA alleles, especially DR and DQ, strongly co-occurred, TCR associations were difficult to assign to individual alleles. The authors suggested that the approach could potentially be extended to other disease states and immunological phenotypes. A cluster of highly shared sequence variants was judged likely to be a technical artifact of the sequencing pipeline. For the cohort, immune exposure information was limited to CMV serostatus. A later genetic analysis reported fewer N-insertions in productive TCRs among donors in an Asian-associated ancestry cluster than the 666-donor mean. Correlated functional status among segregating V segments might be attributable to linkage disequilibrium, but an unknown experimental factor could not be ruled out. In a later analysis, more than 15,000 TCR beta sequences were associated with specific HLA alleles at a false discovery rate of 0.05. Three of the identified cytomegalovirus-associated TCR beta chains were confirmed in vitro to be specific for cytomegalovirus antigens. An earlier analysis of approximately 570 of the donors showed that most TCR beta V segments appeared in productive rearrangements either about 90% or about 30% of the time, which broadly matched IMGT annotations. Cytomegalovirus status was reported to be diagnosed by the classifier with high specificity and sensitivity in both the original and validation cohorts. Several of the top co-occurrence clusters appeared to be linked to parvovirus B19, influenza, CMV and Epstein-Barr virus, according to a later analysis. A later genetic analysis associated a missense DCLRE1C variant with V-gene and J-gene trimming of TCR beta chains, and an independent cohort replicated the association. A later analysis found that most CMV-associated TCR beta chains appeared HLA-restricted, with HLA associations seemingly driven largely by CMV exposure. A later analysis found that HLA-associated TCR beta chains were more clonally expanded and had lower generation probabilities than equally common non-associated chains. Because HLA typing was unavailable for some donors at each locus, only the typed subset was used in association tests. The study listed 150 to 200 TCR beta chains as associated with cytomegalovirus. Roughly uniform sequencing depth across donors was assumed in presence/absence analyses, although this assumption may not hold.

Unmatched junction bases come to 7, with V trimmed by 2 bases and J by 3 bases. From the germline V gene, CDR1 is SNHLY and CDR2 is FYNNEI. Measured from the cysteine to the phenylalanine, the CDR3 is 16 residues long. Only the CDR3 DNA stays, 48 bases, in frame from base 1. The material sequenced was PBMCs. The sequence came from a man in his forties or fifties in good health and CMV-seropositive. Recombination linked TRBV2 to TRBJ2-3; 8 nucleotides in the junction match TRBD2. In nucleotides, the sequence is TGTGCCAGCAGTGAAAGGACTAGCAAGGGGACAGATACGCAGTATTTT. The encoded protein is CASSERTSKGTDTQYF.